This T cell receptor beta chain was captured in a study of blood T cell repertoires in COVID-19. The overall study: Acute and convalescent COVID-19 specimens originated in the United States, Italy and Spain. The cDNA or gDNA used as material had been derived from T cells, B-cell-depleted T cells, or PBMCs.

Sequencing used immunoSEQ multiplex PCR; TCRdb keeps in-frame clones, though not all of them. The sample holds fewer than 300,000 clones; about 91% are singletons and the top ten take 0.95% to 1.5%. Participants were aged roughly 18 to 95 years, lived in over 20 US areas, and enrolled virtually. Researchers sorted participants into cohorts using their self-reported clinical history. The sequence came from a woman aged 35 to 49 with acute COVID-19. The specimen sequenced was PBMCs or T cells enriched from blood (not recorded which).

This chain's CDR3 is CASSMPGLEQFF. The CDR3 DNA follows: TGTGCCAGCAGCATGCCGGGACTCGAGCAGTTCTTC. The genes are TRBV27 and TRBJ2-1, with TRBD2 as a possible D gene (6 bases). Per the germline V gene, CDR1 is MNHEY and CDR2 is SMNVEV (reference sequence). Trimming left V 6 bases short and J 10 bases short, with 13 bases between. The CDR3 has 12 residues.